This TCR beta chain came from a study of control samples from healthy donors and cancer patients. CDR3 length: 16 residues. The germline V and J ends were trimmed by 0 bases and 4 bases, with 15 bases remaining between them. CDR1 and CDR2 (germline): GTSNPN, SVGIG (reference sequence). This clone appeared once. Profiling relied on immunoSEQ multiplex PCR, and the TCRdb table lists in-frame clones only, not all of them. The sample yields around 130,000 clones, roughly 89% seen once. This sequence joins TRBV30 and TRBJ1-4; D unclear. The sample taken for sequencing was blood. This clonotype originated in a man aged 25-40 years in good health. The CDR3 DNA is TGTGCCTGGAGTGTACAAGGGAAGGGCCTTAATGAAAAACTGTTTTTT. Translation: CAWSVQGKGLNEKLFF.